The next 31 T cell receptor beta chains were all read from a single sample in a study of T cell clonotyping in hematopoietic cell transplantation. Time point in this sample: recipient sample about 28 days before transplant, after cytoreduction. Generated by immunoSEQ multiplex PCR, the TCRdb table keeps only in-frame clones and is missing some. This table holds about 76,000 clones, about 96% found once. This specimen was peripheral blood mononuclear cells, taken before stem cell transplant. Every receptor here comes from a woman aged 50 to 60 with acute myeloid leukemia. Some clones in this sample may be carry-over from other donors' samples.

The gene calls are TRBV5-6 and TRBJ2-7, with TRBD2 matching over 12 bases. The J segment lost 3 bases and the V segment lost 1 base, leaving 5 bases of the junction unmatched. Germline CDR1 reads SGHDT; CDR2 reads YYEEEE. The length of the CDR3 is 16 residues. The DNA of the CDR3 is TGTGCCAGCAGCTTGTCTAGCGGGAGGGCCCTCTACGAGCAGTACTTC. Translating it yields CASSLSSGRALYEQYF.

The chain has TRBV6-5 and TRBJ2-3; possibly TRBD1 for D (6 bases). Germline V gives CDR1 MNHEY, CDR2 SVGAGI. The CDR3 sequence is 16 residues long. The V and J ends lost 4 bases and 4 bases respectively, with 18 bases between them. The CDR3 loop reads CASSSIKNTGPDTQYF. The CDR3 DNA is TGTGCCAGCAGTTCGATCAAGAATACAGGGCCAGATACGCAGTATTTT.

This chain uses TRBV5-1 with TRBJ2-1; 9 nucleotides agree with TRBD2. The CDR3 loop spans 18 amino acids. In germline, CDR1 is SGHRS, CDR2 YFSETQ. Trimming took 1 base from V and 5 from J; bases not matched to a gene: 13. The CDR3 reads CASSLYLAGSIAHNEQFF. The CDR3 nucleotides are TGCGCCAGCAGCTTGTATCTAGCGGGGTCGATTGCCCACAATGAGCAGTTCTTC.

This rearrangement joins TRBV27 to TRBJ2-3; TRBD1 might be the D (6 bases). This CDR3 is built from 15 residues. CDR1 is MNHEY, CDR2 SMNVEV, per germline (reference sequence). Trimming removed 7 bases from V and 4 bases from J, with 18 bases in between. DNA for the CDR3: TGTGCCAGCACCCCCACCTCGACAGGCTCAGATACGCAGTATTTT. The encoded protein is CASTPTSTGSDTQYF.

The chain links TRBV28 to TRBJ1-2; 7 bases agree with TRBD1. This CDR3 region has 12 residues. Germline V gene sequence: CDR1 MDHEN, CDR2 SYDVKM. V shed 6 bases, J shed 8 bases, and the junction held 6 bases outside the gene matches. This CDR3 reads CASRTGLNGYTF. The CDR3 nucleotides read TGTGCCAGCAGGACAGGGTTAAACGGCTACACCTTC.

This clone occurred once. The chain is built from TRBV5-6 and TRBJ2-7, with TRBD1 matching over 8 bases. This CDR3 contains 15 residues. The germline V gene encodes CDR1 SGHDT and CDR2 YYEEEE. The trim removed 2 bases at V and 3 bases at J, leaving 7 bases unmatched. CDR3 bases: TGTGCCAGCAGCTTATTGGACAGGGAGTTCTACGAGCAGTACTTC. Its translation: CASSLLDREFYEQYF.

Only one count was recorded for this clone. The CDR3 sequence: CASTQFRDSYGYTF. The CDR3 coding sequence is TGTGCCAGCACCCAATTCCGGGACAGCTATGGCTACACCTTC. The chain has TRBV28 and TRBJ1-2; 7 bases match TRBD1. CDR3 size: 14 residues. The germline gives CDR1 MDHEN, CDR2 SYDVKM. After removal of 7 bases from V and 4 bases from J, the junction contained 9 bases not matched to a gene.

CDR3: CASSFSTGGKADTQYF. CDR3 nucleotide sequence: TGTGCCAGCAGTTTTTCGACAGGGGGTAAAGCAGATACGCAGTATTTT. The chain carries TRBV27 and TRBJ2-3; 9 bases match TRBD1. V shed 3 bases, J shed 4 bases, and the junction held 8 bases outside the gene matches. Germline CDR1 is MNHEY and CDR2 is SMNVEV (reference sequence). The CDR3 is made up of 16 amino acids.

The CDR3 DNA reads TGCGCCAGCAGCAGATGGGACAGAGAATATGGCTACACCTTC. It codes for CASSRWDREYGYTF. The rearrangement joins TRBV5-1 to TRBJ1-2, with 7 positions matching TRBD1. This CDR3 comprises 14 residues. Trimming removed 4 bases from V and 5 bases from J; junction bases left unmatched: 8. In germline, CDR1 is SGHRS, CDR2 YFSETQ.

The chain carries TRBV19 and TRBJ1-2, with 9 bases lining up with TRBD1. Germline V lookup: CDR1 LNHDA, CDR2 SQIVND (reference sequence). The CDR3 totals 15 residues. The V segment lost 5 bases and the J segment 3 bases; nucleotides outside the gene matches: 7. CDR3 region: CASSRRDREYYGYTF. CDR3 nucleotide sequence: TGTGCCAGTAGTCGACGGGACAGGGAATACTATGGCTACACCTTC.

The chain links TRBV27 to TRBJ1-5; TRBD1 is a possible D gene (5 bases). Germline values: CDR1 MNHEY, CDR2 SMNVEV (reference sequence). V shed 6 bases and J shed 2 bases, with 14 bases lying between them. There are 15 residues in the CDR3. The CDR3 here is CASSPKTAGNQPQHF. The CDR3 DNA follows: TGTGCCAGCAGCCCAAAGACAGCGGGCAATCAGCCCCAGCATTTT.

V usage is TRBV10-3 and J usage is TRBJ2-7; 8 nucleotides agree with TRBD2. Germline V lookup: CDR1 ENHRY, CDR2 SYGVKD. The CDR3 consists of 15 residues. J gave up 0 bases and V 3 bases, and 4 bases lay outside the gene matches. The chain's CDR3 is CAISDPSGSSYEQYF. CDR3 in DNA: TGTGCCATCAGTGACCCCAGCGGGAGCTCCTACGAGCAGTACTTC.

The rearrangement links TRBV5-1 to TRBJ1-1; unclear D gene. Trimming cost V 5 bases and J 5 bases, with 10 bases left between them. This CDR3 is 12 amino acids long. Germline V lookup: CDR1 SGHRS, CDR2 YFSETQ. CDR3 loop: CASSNSGTEAFF. The CDR3 DNA sequence: TGCGCCAGCAGTAATTCCGGGACTGAAGCTTTCTTT.

This chain uses TRBV9 with TRBJ2-3; D is unresolved. Trimming cost V 3 bases and J 4 bases, with 12 bases left between them. CDR3 size: 14 residues. From germline, CDR1 is SGDLS and CDR2 YYNGEE. As DNA, the CDR3 is TGTGCCAGCAGCGCCGACGGACGCTCAGATACGCAGTATTTT. Protein product: CASSADGRSDTQYF.

The rearrangement uses TRBV6-4 and TRBJ2-2; TRBD2 might be the D (6 bases). Germline V gives CDR1 MRHNA, CDR2 SNTAGT. This CDR3 is built from 15 residues. The V gene lost 3 bases and the J gene lost 1 base, with 9 bases spanning the gap. The CDR3 loop reads CASSEGSGNTGELFF. The CDR3 coding sequence is TGTGCCAGCAGTGAAGGTAGCGGGAACACCGGGGAGCTGTTTTTT.

The chain employs TRBV2 and TRBJ1-5; D not resolved. Trimming stripped 4 bases from V and 7 bases from J, with 8 bases between. The germline V gene encodes CDR1 SNHLY and CDR2 FYNNEI. The CDR3 covers 12 residues. The CDR3 sequence: CASSAGKQPQHF. CDR3 DNA sequence: TGTGCCAGCAGTGCCGGGAAACAGCCCCAGCATTTT.

V and J are TRBV7-2 and TRBJ2-1; TRBD2 matches at 10 bases. The CDR3 loop spans 15 amino acids. Per germline, CDR1 SGHTA and CDR2 FQGNSA. Losses at the gene ends were 4 bases for V and 7 bases for J; bases not matched to a gene: 7. The chain's CDR3 is CASSWLAGDRNEQFF. Here the CDR3 DNA reads TGTGCCAGCAGCTGGCTAGCGGGAGATAGGAATGAGCAGTTCTTC.

A single count supports this clone. V and J are TRBV5-1 and TRBJ1-2, with unresolved D. Germline loops: CDR1 SGHRS, CDR2 YFSETQ. Trimming left V 0 bases short and J 7 bases short, with 7 bases between. This CDR3 region has 12 residues. The CDR3 protein is CASSLDLAGYTF. Here the CDR3 DNA reads TGCGCCAGCAGCTTGGATTTGGCTGGCTACACCTTC.

The chain is built from TRBV25-1 and TRBJ1-4; 8 nucleotides agree with TRBD1. V lost 6 bases, J lost 3 bases, and 12 bases stayed unmatched. This CDR3 has 17 amino acids. Germline CDR1 MGHDK, CDR2 SYGVNS. Here the CDR3 reads CASRISTGGHSNEKLFF. CDR3 sequence (DNA): TGTGCCAGCAGAATAAGTACAGGGGGGCATTCTAATGAAAAACTGTTTTTT.

This clone turned up a few times. The chain has TRBV4-1 and TRBJ1-1; 8 bases line up with TRBD1. The CDR3 extends over 13 amino acids. J was trimmed by 10 bases and V by 4 bases; bases with no gene match: 8. Germline V gene sequence: CDR1 MGHRA, CDR2 YSYEKL. The CDR3 sequence: CASSLGQGLAAFF. The CDR3 DNA reads as TGCGCCAGCAGCCTTGGACAGGGATTGGCAGCTTTCTTT.

This sequence joins TRBV6-5 and TRBJ1-2; the D is unclear. Germline CDR1 reads MNHEY; CDR2 reads SVGAGI. Trimming shortened V by 0 bases and J by 8 bases, and 13 bases separated the two germline ends. This CDR3 comprises 14 residues. CDR3 region: CASSYSTGLGGYTF. Here the CDR3 DNA reads TGTGCCAGCAGTTACTCCACCGGGTTGGGGGGCTACACCTTC.

The rearrangement uses TRBV6-1 and TRBJ2-1; D is perhaps TRBD1 (5 bases). The CDR3 runs to 15 residues. Trimming left V 10 bases short and J 7 bases short, with 23 bases between. Germline lookup yields CDR1 MNHNS and CDR2 SASEGT. CDR3 bases: TGTGCCATATCATATGGGGCTGACATACAAAATGAGCAGTTCTTC. It encodes CAISYGADIQNEQFF.

CDR3 in DNA: TGTGCCAGCAGTTCCAACCGGGGGAGCTATGGCTACACCTTC. Protein sequence: CASSSNRGSYGYTF. V and J are TRBV27 and TRBJ1-2; maybe TRBD1 (5 bases). Germline-derived CDR1 and CDR2 are MNHEY and SMNVEV (reference sequence). V dropped 4 bases and J dropped 4 bases, with 13 bases sitting between them. The CDR3 has 14 residues.

The chain combines TRBV7-6 with TRBJ2-5; D unclear. Trimming took 5 bases from V and 5 from J, leaving 9 bases between them. The CDR3 totals 12 residues. Germline CDR1 is SGHVS and CDR2 is FNYEAQ. CDR3 in amino acids: CASSPHLETQYF. The CDR3, as DNA: TGTGCCAGCAGCCCTCATCTGGAGACCCAGTACTTC. The variable domain in full, completed from reference TRBV7-6 and TRBJ2-5, reads GAGVSQSPRYKVTKRGQDVALRCDPISGHVSLYWYRQALGQGPEFLTYFNYEAQQDKSGLPNDRFSAERPEGSISTLTIQRTEQRDSAMYRCASSPHLETQYFGPGTRLLVL.

The rearrangement uses TRBV29-1 and TRBJ2-7; 10 positions agree with TRBD2. The CDR3 covers 14 residues. Germline V gene data show CDR1 as SQVTM and CDR2 as ANQGSEA. V was pared by 5 bases and J by 1 base, with 5 bases of the junction left unmatched. DNA for the CDR3: TGCAGCGTTCGGACTAGCGGAGTTTCCTACGAGCAGTACTTC. This encodes CSVRTSGVSYEQYF.

This sequence joins TRBV29-1 and TRBJ2-3; D remains ambiguous. Trimming stripped 6 bases from V and 0 bases from J, with 13 bases between. This CDR3 has 14 residues. Germline V CDR1 and CDR2: SQVTM, ANQGSEA. The CDR3 sequence is CSVVNRASTDTQYF. The CDR3 coding sequence is TGCAGCGTCGTTAATAGAGCTAGCACAGATACGCAGTATTTT.

The chain recombines TRBV7-2 with TRBJ1-2; a weak D match, TRBD1 (5 bases). Trimming took off 5 bases at V and 7 bases at J, with 11 bases between the two ends. The CDR3 runs 12 residues. Germline CDR1 reads SGHTA; CDR2 reads FQGNSA. CDR3: CASSRTGTGYTF. For the CDR3, the DNA is TGTGCCAGCAGCCGAACAGGTACTGGCTACACCTTC.

V and J are TRBV2 and TRBJ2-7; no firm D call. CDR1 is SNHLY, CDR2 FYNNEI, per germline. This CDR3 has 11 residues. The ends were cut back, 7 bases at V and 5 bases at J, with 9 bases in the middle. CDR3 loop: CASTRDNEQYF. The CDR3 nucleotides read TGTGCCAGCACCCGCGACAACGAGCAGTACTTC. Combining the CDR3 with reference TRBV2 and TRBJ2-7 gives the whole variable domain EPEVTQTPSHQVTQMGQEVILRCVPISNHLYFYWYRQILGQKVEFLVSFYNNEISEKSEIFDDQFSVERPDGSNFTLKIRSTKLEDSAMYFCASTRDNEQYFGPGTRLTVT.

This clone was seen just once. The chain couples TRBV27 to TRBJ2-2; 7 positions agree with TRBD2. The CDR3 covers 14 residues. Trimming at V came to 3 bases and at J to 3 bases, leaving 1 base not matched to a gene. Germline lookup yields CDR1 MNHEY and CDR2 SMNVEV (reference sequence). This CDR3 reads CASSFGLDTGELFF. The CDR3 DNA sequence: TGTGCCAGCAGTTTCGGACTAGACACCGGGGAGCTGTTTTTT.

The chain combines TRBV28 with TRBJ2-3, with 10 bases that match TRBD2. J lost 0 bases, V lost 0 bases, and 12 bases had no gene match. This CDR3 has 20 residues. Per germline, CDR1 MDHEN and CDR2 SYDVKM. DNA of the CDR3: TGTGCCAGCAGTTTATGGGCCGTAGCGGGAGGATGGTCGAGCACAGATACGCAGTATTTT. The encoded protein is CASSLWAVAGGWSSTDTQYF. Combining the CDR3 with reference TRBV28 and TRBJ2-3 gives the whole variable domain DVKVTQSSRYLVKRTGEKVFLECVQDMDHENMFWYRQDPGLGLRLIYFSYDVKMKEKGDIPEGYSVSREKKERFSLILESASTNQTSMYLCASSLWAVAGGWSSTDTQYFGPGTRLTVL.

The chain joins TRBV2 to TRBJ1-2; D is perhaps TRBD1 (5 bases). V was clipped by 1 base and J by 9 bases, with 15 bases between them. The germline V gene has CDR1 SNHLY and CDR2 FYNNEI. The CDR3 contains 14 residues. The CDR3 sequence is CASSEVRWQGSYTF. The CDR3 coding sequence is TGTGCCAGCAGTGAAGTGCGTTGGCAGGGAAGCTACACCTTC. Full variable domain (outside the CDR3, taken from reference TRBV2 and TRBJ1-2): EPEVTQTPSHQVTQMGQEVILRCVPISNHLYFYWYRQILGQKVEFLVSFYNNEISEKSEIFDDQFSVERPDGSNFTLKIRSTKLEDSAMYFCASSEVRWQGSYTFGSGTRLTVV.